This T cell receptor (beta chain) was obtained from a study of blood T cell repertoires in COVID-19. Study-wide background: From T cells, B-cell-depleted T cells, or PBMCs came the material, which was cDNA or gDNA.

The table came from immunoSEQ multiplex PCR; TCRdb's copy has only in-frame clones and leaves some out. The sample shows fewer than 85,000 clones, less than 85% of them seen only once. The CDR3 contains 22 residues. V is TRBV21-1 and J is TRBJ2-7; the D call in the table, TRBD2, was not verified against the DNA. TRBV21-1 is an annotated pseudogene. This sequence originates from a man aged 60 to 69 with acute or convalescent COVID-19. The specimen sequenced was peripheral blood. CDR3: CASSKDGDFTPQDSRAFYEQYV. CDR3 nucleotide sequence: TGTGCCAGCAGCAAAGATGGGGACTTCACGCCGCAAGACAGCCGCGCGTTCTACGAGCAGTACGTC.